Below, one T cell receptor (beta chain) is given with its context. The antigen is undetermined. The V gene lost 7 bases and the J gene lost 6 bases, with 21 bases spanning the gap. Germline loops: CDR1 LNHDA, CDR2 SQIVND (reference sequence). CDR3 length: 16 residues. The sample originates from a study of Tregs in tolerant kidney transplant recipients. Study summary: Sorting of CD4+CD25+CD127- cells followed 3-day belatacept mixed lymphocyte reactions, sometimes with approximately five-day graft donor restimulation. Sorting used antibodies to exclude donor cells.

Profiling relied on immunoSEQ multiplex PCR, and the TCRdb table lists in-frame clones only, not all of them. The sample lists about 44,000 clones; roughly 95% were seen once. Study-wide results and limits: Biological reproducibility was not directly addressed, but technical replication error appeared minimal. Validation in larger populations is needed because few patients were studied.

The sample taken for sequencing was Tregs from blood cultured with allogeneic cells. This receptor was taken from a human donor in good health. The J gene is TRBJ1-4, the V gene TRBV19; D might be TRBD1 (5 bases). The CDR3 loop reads CASTGGEGRRYEKLFF. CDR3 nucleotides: TGTGCCAGTACCGGAGGGGAAGGCCGGAGGTATGAAAAACTGTTTTTT. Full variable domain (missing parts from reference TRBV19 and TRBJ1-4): DGGITQSPKYLFRKEGQNVTLSCEQNLNHDAMYWYRQDPGQGLRLIYYSQIVNDFQKGDIAEGYSVSREKKESFPLTVTSAQKNPTAFYLCASTGGEGRRYEKLFFGSGTQLSVL.